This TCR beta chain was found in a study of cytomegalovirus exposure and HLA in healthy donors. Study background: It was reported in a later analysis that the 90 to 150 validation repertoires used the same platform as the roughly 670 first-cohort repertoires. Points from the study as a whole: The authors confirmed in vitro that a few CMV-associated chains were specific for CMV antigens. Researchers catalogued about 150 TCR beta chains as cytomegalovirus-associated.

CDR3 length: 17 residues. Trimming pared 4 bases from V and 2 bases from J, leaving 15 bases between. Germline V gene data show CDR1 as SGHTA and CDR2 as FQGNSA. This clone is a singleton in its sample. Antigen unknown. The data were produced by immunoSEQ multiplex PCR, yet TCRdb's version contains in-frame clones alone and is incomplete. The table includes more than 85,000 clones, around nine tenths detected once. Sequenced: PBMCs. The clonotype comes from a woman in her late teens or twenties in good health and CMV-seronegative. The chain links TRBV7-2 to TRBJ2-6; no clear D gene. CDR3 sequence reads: CASSSQLNSAGANVLTF. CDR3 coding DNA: TGTGCCAGCAGCTCCCAGTTAAATTCCGCTGGGGCCAACGTCCTGACTTTC. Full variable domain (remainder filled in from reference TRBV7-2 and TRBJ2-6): GAGVSQSPSNKVTEKGKDVELRCDPISGHTALYWYRQSLGQGLEFLIYFQGNSAPDKSGLPSDRFSAERTGGSVSTLTIQRTQQEDSAVYLCASSSQLNSAGANVLTFGAGSRLTVL.